This TCR beta chain stems from a study of blood T cell repertoires in COVID-19. The wider study: Sites across the United States, Italy and Spain contributed samples from acute and convalescent COVID-19. Nucleic acid was either cDNA or gDNA, and it came from T cells, B-cell-depleted T cells, or PBMCs.

Study processing details: Nucleated cell counts were estimated from reference gene primer amplification. The repertoire was sequenced with immunoSEQ multiplex PCR; TCRdb's copy has only in-frame clones and lacks some. V and J calls and clone size come straight from that table; D and trimming were deduced from the DNA. Among 200,000 to 300,000 clones listed, 87% were seen once. Trimming cost V 5 bases and J 1 base, with 18 bases left between them. This CDR3 is built from 17 residues. Germline values: CDR1 MNHNY, CDR2 SVGAGI (reference sequence). Specimen: peripheral blood. The V call is TRBV6-6, the J call TRBJ1-5; D unclear. The TCR was taken from a woman in her 40s who had recovered from COVID-19. The CDR3 sequence is CASSRTGVEGSNQPQHF. The CDR3, as DNA: TGTGCCAGCAGTCGGACGGGCGTGGAGGGAAGCAATCAGCCCCAGCATTTT.